The 31 T cell receptor beta chains below were found in one sample sequenced in a study of T cell clones after liver transplantation. Profiling relied on immunoSEQ multiplex PCR, and the TCRdb table lists in-frame clones only, not all of them. The sample records 70,000 to 80,000 clones, 90% being singletons. The starting material was CD4+ T cells from blood, obtained before liver transplant. Receptors were obtained from a human donor who received a liver transplant.

This clone showed up just once. The V and J genes are TRBV30 and TRBJ1-1; 7 bases match TRBD1. J was trimmed by 7 bases and V by 2 bases; bases with no gene match: 4. From germline, CDR1 is GTSNPN and CDR2 SVGIG (reference sequence). The CDR3 covers 12 residues. The CDR3 protein is CAWSRQGGEAFF. DNA of the CDR3: TGTGCCTGGAGTCGACAGGGCGGTGAAGCTTTCTTT. Filled out from reference TRBV30 and TRBJ1-1, the complete variable domain reads SQTIHQWPATLVQPVGSPLSLECTVEGTSNPNLYWYRQAAGRGLQLLFYSVGIGQISSEVPQNLSASRPQDRQFILSSKKLLLSDSGFYLCAWSRQGGEAFFGQGTRLTVV.

This chain uses TRBV29-1 with TRBJ2-4; no clear D gene. Germline lookup yields CDR1 SQVTM and CDR2 ANQGSEA. Between the trimmed V and J ends, which lost 4 bases and 0 bases, there was a span of 4 bases. This CDR3 has 12 residues. The CDR3 loop is CSVGVAKNIQYF. CDR3 coding DNA: TGCAGCGTTGGGGTAGCCAAAAACATTCAGTACTTC.

This chain uses TRBV5-8 with TRBJ2-6, with D perhaps matching TRBD1 or TRBD2 (5 bases each). This CDR3 has 16 amino acids. CDR1 and CDR2 from the germline V gene are SGHTS and YDEGEE. The germline V and J ends were trimmed by 4 bases and 0 bases, with 11 bases remaining between them. The CDR3 is CASSTGTYSGANVLTF. The CDR3 nucleotides are TGTGCCAGCAGCACCGGGACCTACTCTGGGGCCAACGTCCTGACTTTC.

CDR3 bases: TGTGCCAGCAGCGGGCAGGGGATTGTATCCACTGAAGCTTTCTTT. Amino acids: CASSGQGIVSTEAFF. This rearrangement joins TRBV9 to TRBJ1-1, with D possibly TRBD1 on 6 matching bases. Germline V gene lookup returns CDR1 SGDLS and CDR2 YYNGEE. The germline V and J ends were trimmed by 3 bases and 4 bases, with 16 bases remaining between them. The length of the CDR3 is 15 residues.

The J gene is TRBJ2-5, the V gene TRBV5-1; TRBD2 matches 8 bases. The end of the DNA aligns better with TRBJ2-7, so the J call may be wrong. Germline V gives CDR1 SGHRS, CDR2 YFSETQ. The CDR3 contains 15 residues. This chain's CDR3 is CASSRTSGDSYEQYF. CDR3 DNA: TGCGCCAGCAGCCGTACTAGCGGAGATTCCTACGAGCAGTACTTC.

The chain recombines TRBV2 with TRBJ2-7; TRBD2 might be the D (7 bases). Germline V gene lookup returns CDR1 SNHLY and CDR2 FYNNEI. This CDR3 comprises 14 residues. The ends were cut back, 8 bases at V and 7 bases at J, with 21 bases in the middle. CDR3: CASQRDIILLEQYF. CDR3 sequence (DNA): TGTGCCAGCCAGCGGGACATCATCTTGTTGGAGCAGTACTTC.

This chain connects TRBV19 to TRBJ2-1, with a tentative D call TRBD2 (5 bases). Trimming pared 8 bases from V and 6 bases from J, leaving 17 bases between. In germline, CDR1 is LNHDA, CDR2 SQIVND (reference sequence). The CDR3 sequence is 14 residues long. CDR3: CASSRGFAVNEQFF. The CDR3 DNA sequence: TGTGCCAGTTCCCGAGGGTTTGCGGTCAATGAGCAGTTCTTC.

V gene TRBV19 combines with J gene TRBJ1-4; D not certain. The CDR3 covers 16 residues. The V and J ends lost 5 bases and 0 bases respectively, with 13 bases between them. The germline V gene encodes CDR1 LNHDA and CDR2 SQIVND (reference sequence). The CDR3, as DNA: TGTGCCAGTAGTTTTAGGGCGGATGCAACTAATGAAAAACTGTTTTTT. Amino acids: CASSFRADATNEKLFF.

The rearrangement links TRBV5-1 to TRBJ2-7; weak D call: TRBD1 (6 bases). Trimming took 1 base from V and 5 from J, leaving 13 bases between them. The germline V gene has CDR1 SGHRS and CDR2 YFSETQ. The CDR3 runs to 14 residues. The CDR3 region is CASSLFPGDHEQYF. As DNA, the CDR3 is TGCGCCAGCAGCTTGTTCCCAGGGGACCACGAGCAGTACTTC.

J is TRBJ2-1 and V is TRBV30, with 13 bases that match TRBD2. The CDR3 contains 16 residues. CDR1 and CDR2 from the germline V gene are GTSNPN and SVGIG (reference sequence). V trimming: 3 bases; J trimming: 4 bases; junction bases outside the gene matches: 6. CDR3 coding DNA: TGTGCCTGGAGGGGCACTAGCGGGAGGGCTTACAATGAGCAGTTCTTC. Translating it yields CAWRGTSGRAYNEQFF. Complete variable domain (other parts from reference TRBV30 and TRBJ2-1): SQTIHQWPATLVQPVGSPLSLECTVEGTSNPNLYWYRQAAGRGLQLLFYSVGIGQISSEVPQNLSASRPQDRQFILSSKKLLLSDSGFYLCAWRGTSGRAYNEQFFGPGTRLTVL.

The V and J genes are TRBV11-1 and TRBJ2-1, with a tentative D call TRBD1 (7 bases). Deletions cut 5 bases from V and 8 bases from J, with 16 bases between. Germline CDR1 and CDR2: SGHAT and FQDESV (reference sequence). This CDR3 contains 14 residues. CDR3 nucleotides: TGTGCCAGCAGCGGAGGGACAGTGGGGGATGAGCAGTTCTTC. The encoded protein is CASSGGTVGDEQFF.

This clone occurred many times. This chain connects TRBV11-3 to TRBJ2-7, with 13 bases identical to TRBD2. The CDR3 has 15 residues. V shed 4 bases, J shed 6 bases, and the junction held 6 bases outside the gene matches. Germline loops: CDR1 SGHNT, CDR2 YENEEA. CDR3 nucleotides: TGTGCCAGCAGCTGGGGGGGACTAGCGGGAAGCGAGCAGTACTTC. Its protein is CASSWGGLAGSEQYF.

This clone was seen once. This rearrangement joins TRBV7-2 to TRBJ2-7; 14 bases map to TRBD2. This CDR3 comprises 15 residues. Germline values: CDR1 SGHTA, CDR2 FQGNSA. Germline trimming cut 4 bases from V and 3 bases from J; bases unmatched to any gene: 2. CDR3 nucleotides: TGTGCCAGCAGCTGGGGACTAGCGGGAGTCTACGAGCAGTACTTC. This codes for CASSWGLAGVYEQYF.

The rearrangement links TRBV4-1 to TRBJ2-2; 8 nucleotides agree with TRBD2. V gave up 3 bases and J gave up 7 bases; unmatched junction bases: 4. Germline V gives CDR1 MGHRA, CDR2 YSYEKL. The CDR3 has 14 residues. CDR3 protein: CASSQREVGGELFF. The CDR3 DNA is TGCGCCAGCAGCCAGCGGGAGGTGGGCGGGGAGCTGTTTTTT.

J is TRBJ1-5 and V is TRBV28, with D unclear. Looked up from germline, CDR1 is MDHEN and CDR2 is SYDVKM. V lost 8 bases, J lost 7 bases, and 12 bases lay in between. This CDR3 is built from 12 residues. CDR3 region: CASGRTGQPQHF. CDR3 sequence (DNA): TGTGCCAGCGGTCGTACGGGACAGCCCCAGCATTTT.

This chain links TRBV28 with TRBJ2-2, with 10 positions matching TRBD2. CDR1 and CDR2 (germline): MDHEN, SYDVKM. Unmatched junction bases numbered 6, after V lost 7 bases and J lost 7 bases. There are 14 residues in the CDR3. DNA of the CDR3: TGTGCCAGCAAAGCGGGAGGGCCTGGCGGGGAGCTGTTTTTT. Its translation: CASKAGGPGGELFF.

The V and J genes are TRBV11-2 and TRBJ2-7; the D is unclear. V dropped 1 base and J dropped 4 bases, with 8 bases sitting between them. The germline V gene has CDR1 SGHAT and CDR2 FQNNGV. CDR3 size: 13 residues. CDR3 DNA sequence: TGTGCCAGCAGCTTAGGCTCCGGGTACGAGCAGTACTTC. The encoded protein is CASSLGSGYEQYF.

This sequence joins TRBV9 and TRBJ2-3; 7 positions agree with TRBD1. Trimming at V came to 4 bases and at J to 2 bases, leaving 4 bases not matched to a gene. The germline CDR1 and CDR2 sequences are SGDLS and YYNGEE. This CDR3 spans 14 amino acids. CDR3 sequence (DNA): TGTGCCAGCAGCCGGGACAGTTCCACAGATACGCAGTATTTT. Amino acid sequence: CASSRDSSTDTQYF.

The J gene is TRBJ2-5, the V gene TRBV28, with 7 bases that match TRBD1. From germline, CDR1 is MDHEN and CDR2 SYDVKM. V dropped 5 bases and J dropped 5; count of bases not matched to a gene: 8. The CDR3 extends over 14 amino acids. CDR3 amino acids: CASSENRGEETQYF. For the CDR3, the DNA is TGTGCCAGCAGTGAAAACAGGGGAGAGGAGACCCAGTACTTC.

V is TRBV30 and J is TRBJ2-7; maybe TRBD2 (6 bases). The germline gives CDR1 GTSNPN, CDR2 SVGIG (reference sequence). The CDR3 has 13 residues. Trimming took 2 bases from V and 3 from J, leaving 11 bases between them. CDR3 protein: CAWSRSGVYEQYF. CDR3 nucleotide sequence: TGTGCCTGGAGTAGGTCGGGAGTCTACGAGCAGTACTTC.

The V gene is TRBV7-8, the J gene TRBJ2-3; D remains ambiguous. The ends were cut back, 2 bases at V and 5 bases at J, with 5 bases in the middle. The CDR3 length is 12 residues. Looked up from germline, CDR1 is SGHVS and CDR2 is FQNEAQ. This CDR3 is CASSLSRDTQYF. The CDR3 DNA is TGTGCCAGCAGCTTAAGTCGAGATACGCAGTATTTT. Combining the CDR3 with reference TRBV7-8 and TRBJ2-3 gives the whole variable domain GAGVSQSPRYKVAKRGQDVALRCDPISGHVSLFWYQQALGQGPEFLTYFQNEAQLDKSGLPSDRFFAERPEGSVSTLKIQRTQQEDSAVYLCASSLSRDTQYFGPGTRLTVL.

This clone appeared a few times. V is TRBV20-1 and J is TRBJ2-5; no clear D. This CDR3 has 11 amino acids. Per the germline V gene, CDR1 is DFQATT and CDR2 is SNEGSKA (reference sequence). V lost 5 bases and J lost 4, with 8 bases in between. The chain's CDR3 is CSAGWRETQYF. The CDR3 region has the DNA TGCAGTGCTGGCTGGAGAGAGACCCAGTACTTC.

The chain joins TRBV11-1 to TRBJ1-2; D is ambiguous. Per germline, CDR1 SGHAT and CDR2 FQDESV (reference sequence). Trimming removed 5 bases at V and 3 bases at J, with 10 bases between. The CDR3 loop spans 13 amino acids. DNA for the CDR3: TGTGCCAGCAGCCGAGGAGGCGACTATGGCTACACCTTC. Its protein product is CASSRGGDYGYTF.

CDR3 residues: CASSPWGGQGGWRPVRQFF. The CDR3, as DNA: TGTGCCAGCAGTCCCTGGGGTGGCCAGGGGGGTTGGAGGCCGGTGCGGCAGTTCTTC. The J gene is TRBJ2-1, the V gene TRBV5-6; D is perhaps TRBD1 (7 bases). Germline V gives CDR1 SGHDT, CDR2 YYEEEE. CDR3 size: 19 residues. V lost 5 bases and J lost 12, with 36 bases in between.

The chain is built from TRBV6-1 and TRBJ1-5, with 9 nucleotides matching TRBD1. From germline, CDR1 is MNHNS and CDR2 SASEGT. The CDR3 spans 14 residues. The V gene end was trimmed by 6 bases and the J gene end by 1 base; junction bases not matched to a gene: 1. CDR3 coding DNA: TGTGCCAGCAGGGGGACAGGGAGCAATCAGCCCCAGCATTTT. Protein sequence: CASRGTGSNQPQHF.

V usage is TRBV30 and J usage is TRBJ2-7, with 12 positions matching TRBD1. This CDR3 contains 16 residues. V lost 1 base and J lost 3; bases outside the gene matches: 7. Germline CDR1 is GTSNPN and CDR2 is SVGIG (reference sequence). CDR3 DNA sequence: TGTGCCTGGAGTGGCCGAGGGACAGGGGGCTTCTACGAGCAGTACTTC. Translating it yields CAWSGRGTGGFYEQYF.

About this clone itself: Relative to the germline gene, one junction end is altered; a read error may explain this. The chain carries TRBV7-7 and TRBJ2-6; TRBD1 aligns across 7 bases. CDR3 length: 13 residues. The germline CDR1 and CDR2 sequences are SSHAT and FNYEAQ (reference sequence). This chain's CDR3 is CASTGAGANVLTF. The CDR3 DNA reads TGTGCTAGCACAGGGGCTGGGGCCAACGTCCTGACTTTC.

The chain has TRBV30 and TRBJ2-5; the match to TRBD1 covers 9 bases. CDR3 size: 15 residues. With V trimmed by 0 bases and J by 5 bases, 7 bases remained unmatched. Germline V lookup: CDR1 GTSNPN, CDR2 SVGIG (reference sequence). CDR3 protein: CAWSVPQGARETQYF. CDR3 nucleotide sequence: TGTGCCTGGAGTGTCCCACAGGGGGCGCGGGAGACCCAGTACTTC.

The chain has TRBV6-5 and TRBJ1-2; D ambiguous. The CDR3 covers 15 residues. Trimming removed 2 bases at V and 6 bases at J, with 16 bases between. From germline, CDR1 is MNHEY and CDR2 SVGAGI. CDR3 amino acids: CASSYGDTRLDGYTF. The DNA of the CDR3 is TGTGCCAGCAGTTACGGTGACACCCGTCTCGATGGCTACACCTTC.

The chain uses TRBV30 and TRBJ2-1; 7 positions agree with TRBD2. This CDR3 comprises 12 residues. Germline lookup yields CDR1 GTSNPN and CDR2 SVGIG (reference sequence). The V gene end was trimmed by 4 bases and the J gene end by 10 bases; junction bases not matched to a gene: 7. The CDR3 DNA reads TGTGCCTGGACCACGGGGGGAGGGGAGCAGTTCTTC. Protein sequence: CAWTTGGGEQFF.

The rearrangement uses TRBV2 and TRBJ1-4, with a weak D call TRBD1 (5 bases). The germline CDR1 and CDR2 sequences are SNHLY and FYNNEI. CDR3 length: 14 amino acids. V dropped 3 bases and J dropped 8 bases, with 13 bases sitting between them. CDR3 sequence: CASSDVQAGEKLFF. The CDR3 DNA reads TGTGCCAGCAGTGACGTACAGGCGGGGGAAAAACTGTTTTTT.